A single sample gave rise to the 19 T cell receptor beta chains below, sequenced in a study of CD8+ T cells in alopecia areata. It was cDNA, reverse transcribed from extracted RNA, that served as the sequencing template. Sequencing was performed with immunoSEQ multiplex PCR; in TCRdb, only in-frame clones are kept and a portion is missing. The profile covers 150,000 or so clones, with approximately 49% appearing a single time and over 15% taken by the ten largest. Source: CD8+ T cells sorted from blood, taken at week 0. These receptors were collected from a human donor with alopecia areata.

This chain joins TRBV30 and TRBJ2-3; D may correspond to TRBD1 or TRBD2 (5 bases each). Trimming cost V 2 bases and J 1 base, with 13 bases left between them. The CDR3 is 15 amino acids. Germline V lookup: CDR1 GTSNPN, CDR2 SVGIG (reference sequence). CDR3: CAWSIGVGRTDTQYF. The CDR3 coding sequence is TGTGCCTGGAGTATCGGTGTGGGACGCACAGATACGCAGTATTTT.

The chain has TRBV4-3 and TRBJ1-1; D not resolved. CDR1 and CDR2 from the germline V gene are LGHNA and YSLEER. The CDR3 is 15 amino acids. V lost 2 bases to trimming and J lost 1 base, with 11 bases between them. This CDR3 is CASSQLLDGNTEAFF. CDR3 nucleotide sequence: TGCGCCAGCAGCCAACTTTTGGACGGGAACACTGAAGCTTTCTTT.

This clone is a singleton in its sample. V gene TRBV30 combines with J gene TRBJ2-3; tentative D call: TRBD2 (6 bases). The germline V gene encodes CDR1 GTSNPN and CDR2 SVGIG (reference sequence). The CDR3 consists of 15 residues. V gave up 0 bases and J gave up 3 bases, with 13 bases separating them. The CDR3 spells CAWSVKASGTDTQYF. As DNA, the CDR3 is TGTGCCTGGAGTGTAAAGGCGAGCGGGACAGATACGCAGTATTTT.

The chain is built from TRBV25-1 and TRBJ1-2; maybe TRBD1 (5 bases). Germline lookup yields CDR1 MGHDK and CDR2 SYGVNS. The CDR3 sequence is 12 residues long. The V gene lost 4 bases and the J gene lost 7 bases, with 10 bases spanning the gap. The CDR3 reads CASSGGVGGYTF. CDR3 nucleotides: TGTGCCAGCAGTGGAGGGGTGGGTGGCTACACCTTC.

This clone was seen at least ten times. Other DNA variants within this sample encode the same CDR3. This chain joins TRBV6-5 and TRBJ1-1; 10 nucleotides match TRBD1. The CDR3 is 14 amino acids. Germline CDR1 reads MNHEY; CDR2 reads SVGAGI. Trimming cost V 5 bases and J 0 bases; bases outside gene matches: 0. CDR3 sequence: CASSGQGVNTEAFF. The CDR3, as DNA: TGTGCCAGCAGTGGACAGGGGGTGAACACTGAAGCTTTCTTT.

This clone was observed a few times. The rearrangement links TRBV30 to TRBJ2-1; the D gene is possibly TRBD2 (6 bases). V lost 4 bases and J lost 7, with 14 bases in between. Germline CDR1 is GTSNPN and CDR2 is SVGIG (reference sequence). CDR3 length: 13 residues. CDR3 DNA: TGTGCCTGGAACGCCGGGGGATGGAATGAGCAGTTCTTC. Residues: CAWNAGGWNEQFF.

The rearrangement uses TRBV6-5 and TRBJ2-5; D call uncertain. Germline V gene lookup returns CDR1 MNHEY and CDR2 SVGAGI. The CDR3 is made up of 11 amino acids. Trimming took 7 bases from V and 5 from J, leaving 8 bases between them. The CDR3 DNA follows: TGTGCCAGCAACGAGCTGGAGACCCAGTACTTC. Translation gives CASNELETQYF.

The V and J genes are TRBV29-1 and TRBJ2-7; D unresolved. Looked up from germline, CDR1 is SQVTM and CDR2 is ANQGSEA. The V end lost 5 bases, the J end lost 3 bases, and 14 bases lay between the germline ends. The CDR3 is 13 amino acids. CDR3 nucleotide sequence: TGCAGCGTTCAGGTCCAGTCCGGCTACGAGCAGTACTTC. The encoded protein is CSVQVQSGYEQYF.

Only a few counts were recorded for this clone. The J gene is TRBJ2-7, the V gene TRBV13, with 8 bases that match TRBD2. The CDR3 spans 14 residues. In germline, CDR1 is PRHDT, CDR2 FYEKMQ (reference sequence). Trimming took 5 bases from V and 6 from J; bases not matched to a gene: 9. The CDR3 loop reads CASSQLADGSEQYF. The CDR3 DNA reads TGTGCCAGCAGCCAACTAGCGGACGGGTCCGAGCAGTACTTC. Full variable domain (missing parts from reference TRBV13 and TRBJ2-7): AAGVIQSPRHLIKEKRETATLKCYPIPRHDTVYWYQQGPGQDPQFLISFYEKMQSDKGSIPDRFSAQQFSDYHSELNMSSLELGDSALYFCASSQLADGSEQYFGPGTRLTVT.

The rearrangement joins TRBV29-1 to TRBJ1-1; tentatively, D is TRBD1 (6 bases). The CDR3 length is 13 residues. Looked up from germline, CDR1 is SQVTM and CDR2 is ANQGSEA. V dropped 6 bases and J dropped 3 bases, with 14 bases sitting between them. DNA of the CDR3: TGCAGCGTCGCGGACAGTATCGACACTGAAGCTTTCTTT. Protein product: CSVADSIDTEAFF.

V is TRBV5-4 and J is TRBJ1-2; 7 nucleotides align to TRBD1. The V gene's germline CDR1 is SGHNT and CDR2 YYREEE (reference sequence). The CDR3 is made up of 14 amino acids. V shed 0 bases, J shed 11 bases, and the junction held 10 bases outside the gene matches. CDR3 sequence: CASSLGSGTAIYTF. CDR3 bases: TGTGCCAGCAGCTTGGGCTCCGGGACAGCAATATACACCTTC.

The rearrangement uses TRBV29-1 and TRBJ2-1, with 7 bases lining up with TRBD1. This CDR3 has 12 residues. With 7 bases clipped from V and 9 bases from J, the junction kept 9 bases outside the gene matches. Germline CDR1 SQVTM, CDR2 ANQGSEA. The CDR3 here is CSAWTGRGEQFF. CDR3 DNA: TGCAGCGCTTGGACAGGTAGGGGTGAGCAGTTCTTC.

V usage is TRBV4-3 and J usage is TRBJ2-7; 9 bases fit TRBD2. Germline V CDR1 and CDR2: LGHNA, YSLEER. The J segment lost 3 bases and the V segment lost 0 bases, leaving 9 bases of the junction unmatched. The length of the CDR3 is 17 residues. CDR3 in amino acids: CASSQDDVGLADYEQYF. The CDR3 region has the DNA TGCGCCAGCAGCCAAGATGATGTGGGACTAGCCGACTACGAGCAGTACTTC.

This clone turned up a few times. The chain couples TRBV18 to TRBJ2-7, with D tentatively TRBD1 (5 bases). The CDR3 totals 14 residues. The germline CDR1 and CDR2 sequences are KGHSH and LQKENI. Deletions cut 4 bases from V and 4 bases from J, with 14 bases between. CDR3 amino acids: CASSRTRAWYEQYF. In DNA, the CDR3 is TGTGCCAGCTCACGGACACGGGCTTGGTACGAGCAGTACTTC.

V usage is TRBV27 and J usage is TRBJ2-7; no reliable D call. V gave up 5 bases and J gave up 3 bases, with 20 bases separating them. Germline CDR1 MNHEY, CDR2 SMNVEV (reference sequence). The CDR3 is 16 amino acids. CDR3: CASSPSRATRFYEQYF. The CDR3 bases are TGTGCCAGCAGTCCTTCTAGGGCCACCCGCTTCTACGAGCAGTACTTC.

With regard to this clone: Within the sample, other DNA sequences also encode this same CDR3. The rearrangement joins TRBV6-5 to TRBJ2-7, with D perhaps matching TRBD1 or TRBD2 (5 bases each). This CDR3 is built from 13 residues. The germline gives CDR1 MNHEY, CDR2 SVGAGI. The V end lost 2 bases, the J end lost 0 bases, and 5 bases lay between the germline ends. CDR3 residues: CASSYGGSYEQYF. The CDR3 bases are TGTGCCAGCAGTTACGGGGGCTCCTACGAGCAGTACTTC.

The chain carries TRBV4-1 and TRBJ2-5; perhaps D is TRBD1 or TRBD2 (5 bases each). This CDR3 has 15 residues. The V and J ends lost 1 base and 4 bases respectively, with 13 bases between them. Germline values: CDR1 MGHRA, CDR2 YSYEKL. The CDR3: CASSQVRGRRETQYF. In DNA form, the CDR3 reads TGCGCCAGCAGCCAAGTAAGGGGACGGAGAGAGACCCAGTACTTC.

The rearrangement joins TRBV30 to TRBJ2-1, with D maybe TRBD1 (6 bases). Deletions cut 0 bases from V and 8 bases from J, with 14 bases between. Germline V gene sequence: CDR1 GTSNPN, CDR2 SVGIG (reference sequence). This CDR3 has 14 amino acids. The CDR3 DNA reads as TGTGCCTGGAGTGTACTCGGACCAGGGGATGAGCAGTTCTTC. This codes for CAWSVLGPGDEQFF.

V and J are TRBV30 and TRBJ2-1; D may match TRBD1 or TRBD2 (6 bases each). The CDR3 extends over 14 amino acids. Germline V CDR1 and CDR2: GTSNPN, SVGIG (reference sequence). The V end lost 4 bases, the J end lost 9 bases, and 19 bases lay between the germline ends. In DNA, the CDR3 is TGTGCCTGGAAAGGGGGGAGGTACAATAGTGAGCAGTTCTTC. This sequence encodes CAWKGGRYNSEQFF.